Following are 5 T cell receptor beta chains from one sample sequenced in a study of PD-1 blockade in classical Hodgkin lymphoma. Assay used: immunoSEQ multiplex PCR; TCRdb lists only in-frame clones, some missing. The sample contains about 35,000 clones, 85% to 90% of which appear only once. Time point described: newly diagnosed, previously untreated cHL patient sample. Purified CD4+ T cells were obtained from thawed PBMCs through magnetic negative selection. Sequencing was done on a sample of CD4+ T cells from blood. Receptors originate from a human donor with classical Hodgkin lymphoma.

The chain couples TRBV9 to TRBJ2-1, with 12 bases aligning to TRBD2. The CDR3 length is 16 residues. In germline, CDR1 is SGDLS, CDR2 YYNGEE. V shed 3 bases and J 4 bases; nucleotides not matched to a gene: 5. CDR3 coding DNA: TGTGCCAGCAGCGCCCATACTAGCGGGGGGTACAATGAGCAGTTCTTC. Translated, it gives CASSAHTSGGYNEQFF.

The CDR3, as DNA: TGTGCCAGCGTTGGGGAGGCAGTGGCGAACACTGAAGCTTTCTTT. This gives the protein CASVGEAVANTEAFF. This sequence joins TRBV2 and TRBJ1-1; D is unclear. V dropped 8 bases and J dropped 1 base, with 17 bases sitting between them. CDR3 length equals 15 residues. Germline CDR1 reads SNHLY; CDR2 reads FYNNEI.

This chain links TRBV29-1 with TRBJ2-5, with D maybe TRBD1 (6 bases). Trimming stripped 0 bases from V and 3 bases from J, with 8 bases between. The CDR3 contains 13 residues. From germline, CDR1 is SQVTM and CDR2 ANQGSEA. The CDR3 protein is CSVEDQGKETQYF. CDR3 bases: TGCAGCGTTGAAGATCAGGGGAAAGAGACCCAGTACTTC.

This clone was seen only once. This sequence joins TRBV9 and TRBJ1-2, with D hard to call. Germline V gene data show CDR1 as SGDLS and CDR2 as YYNGEE. Between the trimmed V and J ends, which lost 4 bases and 7 bases, there was a span of 17 bases. The CDR3 runs to 14 residues. CDR3 sequence (DNA): TGTGCCAGCAGCTCCCGTCCGCTTACGGGTGGCTACACCTTC. Amino acids: CASSSRPLTGGYTF.

The CDR3 sequence is CAWSVLGKGVETQYF. CDR3 bases: TGTGCCTGGAGTGTACTGGGAAAGGGAGTGGAGACCCAGTACTTC. The chain carries TRBV30 and TRBJ2-5; a possible D gene is TRBD2 (5 bases). Germline values: CDR1 GTSNPN, CDR2 SVGIG (reference sequence). This CDR3 spans 15 amino acids. The V gene lost 0 bases and the J gene lost 5 bases, with 16 bases spanning the gap.